These 13 T cell receptor beta chains were sequenced from one sample in a study of T cell responses to AZD1222 COVID-19 vaccine. Some clones are missing from TCRdb's copy, which holds only in-frame ones; the method was immunoSEQ multiplex PCR. Of about 110,000 clones detected, about 86% appear once; the ten largest clones hold 3% to 4%. The material sequenced was peripheral blood, taken on day 0 of AZD1222 vaccination. These receptors all stem from an adult in good health.

On this clone itself: Compared with germline, one end of the junction differs, possibly owing to a read error. The chain's CDR3 is CASSQVTTLLIF. The CDR3 DNA reads TGTGCCAGCAGCCAAGTCACGACACTACTAATTTTC. The V call is TRBV3-1 (or the pseudogene TRBV3-2), the J call TRBJ2-7; D gene uncertain. CDR1 and CDR2 from the germline V gene are LGHDT and YNNKEL (reference sequence). The CDR3 is 12 residues long.

The chain uses TRBV4-2 and TRBJ2-7; the D gene is possibly TRBD1 (6 bases). Germline CDR1 LGHNA, CDR2 YNFKEQ. V gave up 0 bases and J gave up 6 bases, with 18 bases separating them. This CDR3 is 16 amino acids long. CDR3 region: CASSQDKDPGVLEQYF. DNA of the CDR3: TGTGCCAGCAGCCAAGATAAGGATCCAGGGGTTCTCGAGCAGTACTTC.

The rearrangement uses TRBV7-2 and TRBJ2-5; TRBD2 agrees at 14 bases. The V segment lost 2 bases and the J segment 0 bases; nucleotides outside the gene matches: 8. The germline gives CDR1 SGHTA, CDR2 FQGNSA. The CDR3 is 19 residues long. CDR3 sequence reads: CASSLIRGGLAGDQETQYF. DNA of the CDR3: TGTGCCAGCAGCTTAATTCGAGGGGGACTAGCGGGGGACCAAGAGACCCAGTACTTC. Together with reference TRBV7-2 and TRBJ2-5, the CDR3 gives the full variable domain: GAGVSQSPSNKVTEKGKDVELRCDPISGHTALYWYRQSLGQGLEFLIYFQGNSAPDKSGLPSDRFSAERTGGSVSTLTIQRTQQEDSAVYLCASSLIRGGLAGDQETQYFGPGTRLLVL.

This clone was recorded a few times. The chain employs TRBV6-5 and TRBJ2-7; TRBD2 is a possible D gene (5 bases). The CDR3 covers 14 residues. Germline V gene lookup returns CDR1 MNHEY and CDR2 SVGAGI. V was clipped by 4 bases and J by 2 bases, with 12 bases between them. For the CDR3, the DNA is TGTGCCAGCAGTTCCTATCGGGGTACCTACGAGCAGTACTTC. It specifies CASSSYRGTYEQYF.

This chain uses TRBV27 with TRBJ2-7; 12 nucleotides align to TRBD2. V lost 2 bases, J lost 2 bases, and 7 bases stayed unmatched. This CDR3 has 17 residues. Germline CDR1 MNHEY, CDR2 SMNVEV (reference sequence). The CDR3 sequence is CASSLTSGGIITYEQYF. The CDR3 nucleotides read TGTGCCAGCAGTTTAACTAGCGGGGGGATCATAACCTACGAGCAGTACTTC.

The rearrangement links TRBV21-1 to TRBJ2-7; TRBD1 is the table's D call, not checked against the DNA. TRBV21-1 is tagged as a pseudogene. The CDR3 runs to 15 residues. In DNA form, the CDR3 reads TGTGCCAGCAGCAAAGGGGGCAGTCCCTCCTACGAGCAGTACTTC. Protein: CASSKGGSPSYEQYF.

The V gene is TRBV12-3 or TRBV12-4, the J gene TRBJ1-6, with D tentatively TRBD1 (5 bases). The V end lost 5 bases, the J end lost 9 bases, and 11 bases lay between the germline ends. The CDR3 has 13 amino acids. CDR3 sequence reads: CASSLLQASPLHF. CDR3 coding DNA: TGTGCCAGCAGTCTGTTACAGGCTTCACCCCTCCACTTT.

The V call is TRBV30, the J call TRBJ2-4; perhaps D is TRBD1 or TRBD2 (5 bases each). CDR1 is GTSNPN, CDR2 SVGIG, per germline (reference sequence). The CDR3 runs 12 residues. Trimming removed 4 bases at V and 7 bases at J, with 11 bases between. The CDR3 sequence is CAWTPGTNIQYF. The CDR3 DNA is TGTGCCTGGACTCCCGGGACCAACATTCAGTACTTC. The full variable domain, in which reference TRBV30 and TRBJ2-4 provide the parts outside the CDR3, is SQTIHQWPATLVQPVGSPLSLECTVEGTSNPNLYWYRQAAGRGLQLLFYSVGIGQISSEVPQNLSASRPQDRQFILSSKKLLLSDSGFYLCAWTPGTNIQYFGAGTRLSVL.

The CDR3 loop reads CASRAGQGWTGELFF. DNA of the CDR3: TGTGCCAGCAGGGCCGGACAGGGTTGGACCGGGGAGCTGTTTTTT. V gene TRBV28 combines with J gene TRBJ2-2; TRBD1 matches at 8 bases. V gave up 6 bases and J gave up 5 bases; unmatched junction bases: 8. CDR1 and CDR2 (germline): MDHEN, SYDVKM. The CDR3 sequence is 15 residues long.

V and J are TRBV11-2 and TRBJ1-2; 10 positions agree with TRBD1. The trim removed 5 bases at V and 2 bases at J, leaving 5 bases unmatched. CDR3 length equals 15 residues. CDR1 and CDR2 from the germline V gene are SGHAT and FQNNGV. The CDR3, as DNA: TGTGCCAGCAGCCCGAGGACAGGGGGGAACTATGGCTACACCTTC. Amino acid sequence: CASSPRTGGNYGYTF.

The rearrangement links TRBV5-1 to TRBJ2-4; D uncertain. The germline V and J ends were trimmed by 4 bases and 9 bases, with 14 bases remaining between them. The germline CDR1 and CDR2 sequences are SGHRS and YFSETQ. This CDR3 spans 13 amino acids. Written as DNA, the CDR3 is TGCGCCAGCAGCCCACCCATGGACGGCATTCAGTACTTC. Its protein product is CASSPPMDGIQYF.

The V gene is TRBV28, the J gene TRBJ1-3; 8 bases fit TRBD1. The junction had 12 bases not matched to a gene; V was cut back by 6 bases and J by 2 bases. This CDR3 spans 17 amino acids. Germline lookup yields CDR1 MDHEN and CDR2 SYDVKM. CDR3 sequence (DNA): TGTGCCAGCAGAAAAATCCAGGGGGCGGAAGCTGGAAACACCATATATTTT. Its protein is CASRKIQGAEAGNTIYF.

As concerns this clone: At the DNA level, this CDR3 is encoded by other sequences in the same sample as well. The chain carries TRBV12-3 or TRBV12-4 and TRBJ2-7; no clear D. The germline V and J ends were trimmed by 2 bases and 2 bases, with 4 bases remaining between them. This CDR3 comprises 12 residues. The CDR3 here is CASSLSPYEQYF. The CDR3 DNA is TGTGCCAGCAGTTTAAGCCCCTACGAGCAGTACTTC.